The source of this T cell receptor (beta chain) is a study of T-cell memory formation after mild COVID-19. 5'RACE primed at constant segments yielded TCR alpha and TCR beta cDNA libraries bearing sample barcodes and UMIs. TCRdb reprocessed the 5' RACE reads via MiXCR and lists one record per CDR3 protein. The data show roughly 550,000 distinct CDR3 sequences, roughly 21% seen once. Trimming removed 3 bases from V and 2 bases from J, with 11 bases in between. Per the germline V gene, CDR1 is MDHEN and CDR2 is SYDVKM. This CDR3 region has 14 residues. The TCR originated in an adult woman who had mild COVID-19 (a few samples of this study predate the infection). Cell type and time point are not known. V gene TRBV28 combines with J gene TRBJ2-7; D ambiguous. The sequenced sample was PBMCs or a T cell subset sorted from them (not recorded which). The CDR3 sequence is CASSFHAGTYEQYF. The CDR3 DNA reads TGTGCCAGCAGTTTCCATGCCGGAACCTACGAGCAGTACTTC.